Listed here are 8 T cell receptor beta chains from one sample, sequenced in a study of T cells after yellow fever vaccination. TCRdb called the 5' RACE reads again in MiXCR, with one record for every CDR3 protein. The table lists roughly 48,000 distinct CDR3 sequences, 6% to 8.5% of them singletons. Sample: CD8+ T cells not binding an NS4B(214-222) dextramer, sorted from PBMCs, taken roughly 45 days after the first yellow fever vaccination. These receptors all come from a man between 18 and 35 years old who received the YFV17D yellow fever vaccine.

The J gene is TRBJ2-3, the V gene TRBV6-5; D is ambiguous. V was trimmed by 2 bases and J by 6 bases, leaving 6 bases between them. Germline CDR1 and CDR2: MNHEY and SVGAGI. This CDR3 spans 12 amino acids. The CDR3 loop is CASSYGCDTQYF. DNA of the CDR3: TGTGCCAGCAGTTACGGTTGTGATACGCAGTATTTT.

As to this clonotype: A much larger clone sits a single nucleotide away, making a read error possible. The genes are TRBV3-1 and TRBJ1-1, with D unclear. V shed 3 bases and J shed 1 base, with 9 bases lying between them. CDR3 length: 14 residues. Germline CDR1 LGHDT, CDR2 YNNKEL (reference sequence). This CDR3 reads CASSHHAWNTEAFF. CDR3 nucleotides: TGTGCCAGCAGCCACCACGCATGGAACACTGAAGCTTTCTTT. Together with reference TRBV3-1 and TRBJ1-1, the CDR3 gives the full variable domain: DTAVSQTPKYLVTQMGNDKSIKCEQNLGHDTMYWYKQDSKKFLKIMFSYNNKELIINETVPNRFSPKSPDKAHLNLHINSLELGDSAVYFCASSHHAWNTEAFFGQGTRLTVV.

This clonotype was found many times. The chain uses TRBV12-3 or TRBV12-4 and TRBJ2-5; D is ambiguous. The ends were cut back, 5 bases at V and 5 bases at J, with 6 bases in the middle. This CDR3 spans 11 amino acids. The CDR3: CASSNKETQYF. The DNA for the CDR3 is TGTGCCAGCAGTAATAAGGAGACCCAGTACTTC.

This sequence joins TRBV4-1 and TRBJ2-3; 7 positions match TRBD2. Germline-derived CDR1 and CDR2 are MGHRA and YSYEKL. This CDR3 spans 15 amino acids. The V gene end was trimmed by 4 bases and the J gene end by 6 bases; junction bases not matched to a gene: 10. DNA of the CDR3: TGCGCCAGCAGCCCTATAGGTCTAGCGGCCGATACGCAGTATTTT. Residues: CASSPIGLAADTQYF.

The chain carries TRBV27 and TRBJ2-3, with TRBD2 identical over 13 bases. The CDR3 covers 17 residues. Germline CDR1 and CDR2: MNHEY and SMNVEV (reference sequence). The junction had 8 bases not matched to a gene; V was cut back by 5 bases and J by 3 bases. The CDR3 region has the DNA TGTGCCAGCAGTCCTGGACTAGCGGGGGCGGGGACAGATACGCAGTATTTT. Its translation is CASSPGLAGAGTDTQYF.

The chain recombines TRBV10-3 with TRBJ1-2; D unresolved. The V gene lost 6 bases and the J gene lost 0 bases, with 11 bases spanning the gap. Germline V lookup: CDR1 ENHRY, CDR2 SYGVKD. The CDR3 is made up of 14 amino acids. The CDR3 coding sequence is TGTGCCATCAGGGATGAATCTGCTAACTATGGCTACACCTTC. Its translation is CAIRDESANYGYTF.

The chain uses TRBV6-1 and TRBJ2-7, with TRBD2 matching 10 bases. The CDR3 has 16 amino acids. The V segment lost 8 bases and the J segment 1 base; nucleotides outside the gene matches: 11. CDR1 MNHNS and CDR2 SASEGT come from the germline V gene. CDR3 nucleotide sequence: TGTGCCAGCGGACCACAACTAGCGGGGCCTTCCTACGAGCAGTACGTC. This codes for CASGPQLAGPSYEQYV.

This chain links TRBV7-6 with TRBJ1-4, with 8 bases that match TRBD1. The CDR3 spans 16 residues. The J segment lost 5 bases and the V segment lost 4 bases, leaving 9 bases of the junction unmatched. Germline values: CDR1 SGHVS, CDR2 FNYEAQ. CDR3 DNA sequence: TGTGCCAGCAGCTCTACCCGCGCAGGGGGCAATGAAAAACTGTTTTTT. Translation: CASSSTRAGGNEKLFF.